This TCR beta chain was observed in a study of control samples from healthy donors and cancer patients. Assay: immunoSEQ multiplex PCR; the TCRdb copy retains only in-frame clones and omits some. Found here are 100,000 to 150,000 clones, 80% to 95% of them singletons; the top ten hold 2% to 2.5%. Germline V gene lookup returns CDR1 SGHRS and CDR2 YFSETQ. The CDR3 contains 15 residues. The V gene lost 5 bases and the J gene lost 0 bases, with 15 bases spanning the gap. The TCR originated in a woman aged 45-59 years in good health. Sequencing input: blood. The chain links TRBV5-1 to TRBJ2-7; tentative D call: TRBD2 (6 bases). The CDR3: CASRRGNFDSYEQYF. The DNA of the CDR3 is TGCGCCAGCAGACGGGGGAATTTCGACTCCTACGAGCAGTACTTC.